This TCR beta chain was documented in a study of molecular identifiers for immune sequencing clone quantification. Study-wide background: Replicates partitioned RNA from approximately 20,000 or 100,000 naive CD8 cells into five parts, sequencing four.

MiXCR, applied by TCRdb to the PCR reads, yields one record per CDR3 protein. The repertoire consists of about 640,000 distinct CDR3 sequences, with 15% to 20% occurring once and the leading ten covering around 0.86%. The length of the CDR3 is 12 residues. V gave up 1 base and J gave up 9 bases, with 7 bases separating them. CDR1 and CDR2 from the germline V gene are LGHDT and YNNKEL (reference sequence). On this clonotype: In this CDR3 the conserved last residue, phenylalanine or tryptophan, is missing, so a read error is likely.

The chain employs TRBV3-1 and TRBJ2-1; D not certain. Sequenced material: naive CD8+ T cells from blood, with Jurkat cell RNA spiked in. As to subset: FACS-sorted CD8+CD4-CCR7+CD45RA+ naive T cells. The clonotype was recovered from a human donor in good health. Some libraries in this study had Jurkat cell RNA spiked in. CDR3 coding DNA: TGTGCCAGCAGCCAAGTGTCGGCTGAGCAGTTCCTC. Amino acids: CASSQVSAEQFL.